A selection of T cell receptor beta chains follows, all from one sample in a study of blood T cells in healthy people across ages. Via MiXCR, TCRdb re-called the 5' RACE reads, giving one row per CDR3 protein. Of more than 1,400,000 distinct CDR3 sequences listed, 40% to 50% are singletons. Material for sequencing was blood. These receptors all stem from a woman aged 18-29 years in good health. Both conserved end residues are part of each CDR3. Each record gives: V gene, clone size, D gene, J gene, CDR3 DNA, CDR3 protein. A D gene is named only where the DNA matches it firmly. Some rows have no size entry. The others give once, few or many, or a class for an expanded clone.

>TRBV6-5|few|-|TRBJ1-2
TGTGCCAGCAGTTACAGGGTAGTCCCGTGGGATGGCTACACCTTC
CASSYRVVPWDGYTF
>TRBV18|-|-|TRBJ2-4
TGTGCCAGCTCAAAAGAGGACATTCAGTACTTC
CASSKEDIQYF
>TRBV5-1|-|-|TRBJ2-3
TGCGCCAGCAGCTTGGGTCCTTACGAAGGCGCAGATACGCAGTATTTT
CASSLGPYEGADTQYF
>TRBV2|-|-|TRBJ2-6
TGTGCCAGCAGTGGACAGGTTTCTGGGGCCAACGTCCTGACTTTC
CASSGQVSGANVLTF
>TRBV10-3|many|TRBD2|TRBJ2-1
TGTGCCATCGCTGGTAGCGGGAGTATTAATGAGCAGTTCTTC
CAIAGSGSINEQFF
>TRBV12-3/TRBV12-4|-|TRBD2|TRBJ2-3
TGTGCCAGCACCCCGTGTCTAGCGGGGTACACAGATACGCAGTATTTT
CASTPCLAGYTDTQYF
>TRBV20-1|-|TRBD2|TRBJ2-3
TGCAGTGCTACGGGGACTAGCGGGGGGAGCGGCACAGATACGCAGTATTTT
CSATGTSGGSGTDTQYF
>TRBV5-1|-|-|TRBJ1-4
TGCGCCAGCAAAGGCGGTGACTTTAATGAAAAACTGTTTTTT
CASKGGDFNEKLFF
>TRBV28|-|TRBD1|TRBJ1-6
TGTGCCGGGAACCAAGCCGGGACAGATAATTCACCCCTCCACTTT
CAGNQAGTDNSPLHF
>TRBV3-1|few|-|TRBJ1-1
TGTGCCAGCAGCCAAGAGGGCGGCTGGCCGGACACTGAAGCTTTCTTT
CASSQEGGWPDTEAFF
>TRBV12-3/TRBV12-4|-|TRBD2|TRBJ2-7
TGTGCCAGCGGGCGGGGACTAGCGGGAGATTTGCCTATGTACGAGCAGTACTTC
CASGRGLAGDLPMYEQYF
>TRBV12-3/TRBV12-4|-|TRBD1|TRBJ2-3
TGTGCCAGCAGTTTACAGGGACAGGGCTCCCAGTATTTT
CASSLQGQGSQYF
>TRBV11-2|-|-|TRBJ1-6
TGTGCCAGCCGTTTCTCAGGGGATTCACCCCTCCACTTT
CASRFSGDSPLHF
>TRBV2|once|-|TRBJ2-3
TGTGCCAGCAGTGAAGGGGGCGCTTTGCAGCCCCAGTATTTT
CASSEGGALQPQYF
>TRBV10-2|-|TRBD1|TRBJ1-2
TGCGCCAGCAGTGAGGGTTTACGGACAGGGATGGGATATGGCTACACCTTC
CASSEGLRTGMGYGYTF
>TRBV7-2|-|TRBD1|TRBJ1-4
TGTGCCAGCAGCTTTCAGGGGGTTAATGAAAAACTGTTTTTT
CASSFQGVNEKLFF
>TRBV3-1|-|-|TRBJ2-7
TGTGCCAGCAGCCAAGAAGGTTTTCTACGGCAGGTAAGTTGGTATTACGAGCAGTACTTC
CASSQEGFLRQVSWYYEQYF
>TRBV7-9|-|-|TRBJ2-3
TGTGCCAGCAGCCCAACCGGGACTCCTCTGTCTACGCAGTATTTT
CASSPTGTPLSTQYF
>TRBV4-1|-|TRBD1|TRBJ1-4
TGCGCCAGCACCCCGACAGGGTCGGTAAAACTGTTTTTT
CASTPTGSVKLFF
>TRBV12-3/TRBV12-4|-|TRBD2|TRBJ2-3
TGTGCCAGCAGCAGAGGGACTACCCCCGATACGCAGTATTTT
CASSRGTTPDTQYF
>TRBV4-1|many|TRBD1|TRBJ2-3
TGCGCCAGCAGCCAAGCCACAGGGGGCACAGATACGCAGTATTTT
CASSQATGGTDTQYF
>TRBV4-2|-|TRBD2|TRBJ2-7
TGTGCCGGCAGCCAAGATGGGGGGGACTACGAGCAGTACTTC
CAGSQDGGDYEQYF
>TRBV12-3/TRBV12-4|-|-|TRBJ2-5
TGTGCCAGCAGCCCGGGGACTTATAACAATGAGCAGTACTTC
CASSPGTYNNEQYF
>TRBV12-3/TRBV12-4|-|TRBD1|TRBJ1-2
TGTGCCAGCAGGGTAACAGGGGAGTGCGGCTACACCTTC
CASRVTGECGYTF
>TRBV5-1|-|-|TRBJ2-2
TGCGCCAGCAAGGTACAAGCGAACACCGGGGAGCTGTTTTTT
CASKVQANTGELFF
>TRBV2|few|-|TRBJ1-1
TGTGCCAGCAGAAGGAACCCGAGTGAAGCTTTCTTT
CASRRNPSEAFF
>TRBV6-1|-|-|TRBJ2-1
TGTGCCAGTATCGTCGAAAATCACAATGAGCAGTTCTTC
CASIVENHNEQFF
>TRBV6-6|few|TRBD2|TRBJ2-1
TGTGCCAGCAGCCCCAGCGGGAGGGGATCTGAGCAGTTCTTC
CASSPSGRGSEQFF
>TRBV5-1|-|-|TRBJ2-3
TGCGCCAGCACCACAACTAGTTCAGATACGCAGTATTTT
CASTTTSSDTQYF
>TRBV2|-|-|TRBJ1-2
TGTGCCAGCGTGACAGACAGTTTAGTCAATGGCTACACCTTC
CASVTDSLVNGYTF
>TRBV4-1|few|-|TRBJ2-7
TGCGCCAGCAGCCATAACTTAGTGGGGGACTACGAGCAGTACTTC
CASSHNLVGDYEQYF
>TRBV6-2/TRBV6-3|few|-|TRBJ2-1
TGTGCCAGCAGCGCTTGGGGAGCGGGCGACTCCTACAATGAGCAGTTCTTC
CASSAWGAGDSYNEQFF
>TRBV7-2|-|-|TRBJ1-4
TGTGCCAGCAGCTTAGCTTTGGAGAGGGCAACTAATGAAAAACTGTTTTTT
CASSLALERATNEKLFF
>TRBV11-2|few|-|TRBJ2-3
TGTGCCAGCAGCTTAGATGCAGGGCATACGCAGTATTTT
CASSLDAGHTQYF
>TRBV6-1|-|TRBD1|TRBJ2-7
TGTGCCAGCAGGGTCGGACAGGGGGCTGCCTACGAGCAGTACTTC
CASRVGQGAAYEQYF
>TRBV5-1|few|-|TRBJ2-5
TGCGCCAGCAGCCCTAGTCCGGGAGAGACCCAGTACTTC
CASSPSPGETQYF
>TRBV5-1|-|-|TRBJ2-1
TGCGCCAGCAGCTTGGGGGGCGCGGGACTGGGCAATGAGCAGTTCTTC
CASSLGGAGLGNEQFF
>TRBV5-5|-|TRBD2|TRBJ2-1
TGTGCCAGCAGCTTGGTGGCTAGCGGGAGTCGGCAGTTCTTC
CASSLVASGSRQFF
>TRBV7-3|-|-|TRBJ1-1
TGTGCCAGCAGCTTACTTCCAGAGAACACTGAAGCTTTCTTT
CASSLLPENTEAFF
>TRBV12-3/TRBV12-4|-|TRBD1|TRBJ1-5
TGTGCCAGCAGGACAGGGGGCGTCAATCAGCCCCAGCATTTT
CASRTGGVNQPQHF
>TRBV30|-|-|TRBJ1-1
TGTGCCTGGAGTTGGGGGGGTGAGACTGAAGCTTTCTTT
CAWSWGGETEAFF
>TRBV7-9|-|TRBD1|TRBJ1-2
TGTGCCAGCAGCCCGGCAGACAGGGTACGCTACACCTTC
CASSPADRVRYTF
>TRBV6-5|few|-|TRBJ2-5
TGTGCCAGCAGTCCGACGTGGGTCCAAGAGACCCAGTACTTC
CASSPTWVQETQYF
>TRBV4-2|many|TRBD2|TRBJ2-1
TGTGCCAGCAGCCAAGATAAGAGCGGGACCCCTCGGGATGAGCAGTTCTTC
CASSQDKSGTPRDEQFF
>TRBV7-2|-|TRBD1|TRBJ1-1
TGTGCCGGCAGCGCCACCAGGGGGGCAATTGAAGCTTTCTTT
CAGSATRGAIEAFF